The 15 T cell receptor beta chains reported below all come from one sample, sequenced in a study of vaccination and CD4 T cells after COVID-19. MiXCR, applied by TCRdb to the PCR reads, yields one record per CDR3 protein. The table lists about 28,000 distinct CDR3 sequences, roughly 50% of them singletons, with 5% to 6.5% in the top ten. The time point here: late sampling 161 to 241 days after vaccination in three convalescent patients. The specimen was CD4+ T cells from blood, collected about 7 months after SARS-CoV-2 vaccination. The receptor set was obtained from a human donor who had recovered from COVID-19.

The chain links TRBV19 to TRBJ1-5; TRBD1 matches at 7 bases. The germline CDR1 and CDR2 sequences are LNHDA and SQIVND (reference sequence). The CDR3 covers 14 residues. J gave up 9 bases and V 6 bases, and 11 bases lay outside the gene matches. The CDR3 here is CASSRGQQSLPQHF. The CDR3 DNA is TGTGCCAGTAGCCGGGGACAGCAATCCCTGCCCCAGCATTTT.

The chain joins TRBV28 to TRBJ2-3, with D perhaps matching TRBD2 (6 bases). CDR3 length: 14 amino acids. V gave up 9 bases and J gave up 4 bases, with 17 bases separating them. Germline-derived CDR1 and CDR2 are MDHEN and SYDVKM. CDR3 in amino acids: CASATRQTSDTQYF. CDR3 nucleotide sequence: TGTGCCAGTGCGACTAGGCAAACGTCAGATACGCAGTATTTT. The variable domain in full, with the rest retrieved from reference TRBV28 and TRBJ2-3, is DVKVTQSSRYLVKRTGEKVFLECVQDMDHENMFWYRQDPGLGLRLIYFSYDVKMKEKGDIPEGYSVSREKKERFSLILESASTNQTSMYLCASATRQTSDTQYFGPGTRLTVL.

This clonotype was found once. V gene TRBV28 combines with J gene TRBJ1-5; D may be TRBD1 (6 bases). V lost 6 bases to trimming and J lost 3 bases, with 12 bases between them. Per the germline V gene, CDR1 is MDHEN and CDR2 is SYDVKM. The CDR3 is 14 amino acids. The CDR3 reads CASRPQGYNQPQHF. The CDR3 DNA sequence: TGTGCCAGCAGACCCCAGGGGTACAATCAGCCCCAGCATTTT.

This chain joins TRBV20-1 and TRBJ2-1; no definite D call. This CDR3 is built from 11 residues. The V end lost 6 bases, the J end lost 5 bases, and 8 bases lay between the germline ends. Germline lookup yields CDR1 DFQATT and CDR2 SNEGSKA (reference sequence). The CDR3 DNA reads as TGCAGTGCCAGTGGGGACAATGAGCAGTTCTTC. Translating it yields CSASGDNEQFF.

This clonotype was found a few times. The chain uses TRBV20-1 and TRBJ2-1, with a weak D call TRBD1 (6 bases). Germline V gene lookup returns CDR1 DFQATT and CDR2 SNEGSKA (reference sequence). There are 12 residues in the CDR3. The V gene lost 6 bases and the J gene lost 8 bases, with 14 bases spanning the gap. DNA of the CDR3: TGCAGTGCCAGGGGCGGGCCTGATGAGCAGTTCTTC. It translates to CSARGGPDEQFF.

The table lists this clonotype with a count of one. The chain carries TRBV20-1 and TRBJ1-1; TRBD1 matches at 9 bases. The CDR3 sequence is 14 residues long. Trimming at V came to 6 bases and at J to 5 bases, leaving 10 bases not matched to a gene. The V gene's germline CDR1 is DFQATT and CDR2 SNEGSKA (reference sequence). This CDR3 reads CSAKNRGHGTEAFF. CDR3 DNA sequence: TGCAGTGCAAAAAACAGGGGGCACGGTACTGAAGCTTTCTTT.

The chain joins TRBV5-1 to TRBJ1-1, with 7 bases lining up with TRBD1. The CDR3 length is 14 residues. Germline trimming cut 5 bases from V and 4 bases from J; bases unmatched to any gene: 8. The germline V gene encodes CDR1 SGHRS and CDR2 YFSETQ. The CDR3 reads CASSEQGSGTEAFF. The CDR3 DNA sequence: TGCGCCAGCAGTGAACAGGGGTCGGGCACTGAAGCTTTCTTT.

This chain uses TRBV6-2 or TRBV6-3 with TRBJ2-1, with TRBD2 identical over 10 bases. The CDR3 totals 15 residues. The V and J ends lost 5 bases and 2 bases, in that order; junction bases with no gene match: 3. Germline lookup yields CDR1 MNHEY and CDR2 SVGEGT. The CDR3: CASSRGLAAYNEQFF. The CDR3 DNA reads TGTGCCAGCAGTCGCGGACTAGCGGCCTACAATGAGCAGTTCTTC.

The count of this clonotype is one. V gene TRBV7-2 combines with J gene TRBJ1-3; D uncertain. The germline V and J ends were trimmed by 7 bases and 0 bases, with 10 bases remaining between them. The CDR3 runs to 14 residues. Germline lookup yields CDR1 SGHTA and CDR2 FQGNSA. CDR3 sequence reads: CASTDGLSGNTIYF. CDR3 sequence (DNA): TGTGCCAGCACCGATGGCCTCTCTGGAAACACCATATATTTT.

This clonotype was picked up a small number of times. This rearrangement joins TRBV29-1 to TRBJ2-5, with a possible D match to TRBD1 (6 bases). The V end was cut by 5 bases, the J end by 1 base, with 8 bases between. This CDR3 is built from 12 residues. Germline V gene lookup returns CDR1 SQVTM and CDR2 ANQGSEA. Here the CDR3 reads CSVRQAQETQYF. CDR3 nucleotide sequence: TGCAGCGTTAGACAGGCCCAAGAGACCCAGTACTTC.

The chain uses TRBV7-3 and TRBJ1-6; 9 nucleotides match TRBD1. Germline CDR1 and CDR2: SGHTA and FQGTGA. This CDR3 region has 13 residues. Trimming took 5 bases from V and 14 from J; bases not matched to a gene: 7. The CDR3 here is CASSPSGTGSLHF. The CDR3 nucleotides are TGTGCCAGCAGCCCCTCCGGGACAGGGTCCCTCCACTTT.

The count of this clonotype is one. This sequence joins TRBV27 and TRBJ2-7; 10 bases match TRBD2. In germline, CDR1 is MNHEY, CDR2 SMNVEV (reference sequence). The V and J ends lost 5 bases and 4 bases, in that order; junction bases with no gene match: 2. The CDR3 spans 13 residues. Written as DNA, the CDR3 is TGTGCCAGCAGTCTAGCGGGAGTTTACGAGCAGTACTTC. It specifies CASSLAGVYEQYF.

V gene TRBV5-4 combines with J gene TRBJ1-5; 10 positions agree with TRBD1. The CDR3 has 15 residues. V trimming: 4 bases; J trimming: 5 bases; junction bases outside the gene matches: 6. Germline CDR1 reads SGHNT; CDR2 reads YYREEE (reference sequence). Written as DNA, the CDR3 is TGTGCCAGCAGCCCCGGGACAGGGGAGGATCAGCCCCAGCATTTT. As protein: CASSPGTGEDQPQHF.

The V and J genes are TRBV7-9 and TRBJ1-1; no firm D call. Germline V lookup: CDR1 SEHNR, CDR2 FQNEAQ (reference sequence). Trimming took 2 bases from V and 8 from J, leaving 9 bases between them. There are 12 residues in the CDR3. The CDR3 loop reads CASSLIGGEAFF. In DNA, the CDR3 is TGTGCCAGCAGCTTAATTGGAGGAGAAGCTTTCTTT.

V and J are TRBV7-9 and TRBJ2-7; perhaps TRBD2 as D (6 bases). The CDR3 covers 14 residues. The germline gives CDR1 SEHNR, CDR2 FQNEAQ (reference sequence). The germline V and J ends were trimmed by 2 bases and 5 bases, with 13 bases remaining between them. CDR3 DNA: TGTGCCAGCAGCTTAACACTAGCTTACCACGAGCAGTACTTC. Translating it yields CASSLTLAYHEQYF.